The present T cell receptor (beta chain) was sequenced within a study of blood T cell repertoires in COVID-19. Per the germline V gene, CDR1 is SGHTA and CDR2 is FQGTGA. The CDR3 contains 16 residues. The V gene end was trimmed by 8 bases and the J gene end by 6 bases; junction bases not matched to a gene: 15. Original analysis: Estimates of nucleated cell counts were drawn from the amplification of reference gene primers. Data came from immunoSEQ multiplex PCR; TCRdb stores just in-frame clones and leaves some out. The V and J calls and clone size are taken from that table; D and trimming were inferred from the DNA. The sample yields 250,000 to 350,000 clones, about 89% seen once.

The receptor was isolated from a woman aged 60 to 75 with acute or convalescent COVID-19. The V call is TRBV7-3, the J call TRBJ2-3, with 9 bases aligning to TRBD2. The specimen was peripheral blood. The CDR3 region is CASGYLSGGPSDTQYF. The CDR3, as DNA: TGTGCCAGCGGATACTTAAGCGGGGGGCCGTCTGATACGCAGTATTTT. The complete variable domain, with remaining parts taken from reference TRBV7-3 and TRBJ2-3, reads GAGVSQTPSNKVTEKGKYVELRCDPISGHTALYWYRQSLGQGPEFLIYFQGTGAADDSGLPNDRFFAVRPEGSVSTLKIQRTERGDSAVYLCASGYLSGGPSDTQYFGPGTRLTVL.